Below, one T cell receptor beta chain is given with its context. Clones were read by immunoSEQ multiplex PCR, and TCRdb kept only the in-frame ones, dropping some. This sample carries around 89,000 clones, approximately 82% of them seen once, and the ten largest clones take approximately 9.4%. This entry belongs to a study of control samples from healthy donors and cancer patients. The CDR3 contains 13 residues. J gave up 4 bases and V 6 bases, and 4 bases lay outside the gene matches. From germline, CDR1 is MNHEY and CDR2 SVGAGI. Sequencing was done on a sample of blood. This sequence was found in a woman aged 55-70 years in good health. This sequence joins TRBV6-5 and TRBJ1-1; 8 nucleotides match TRBD1. CDR3 loop: CASRLTGVTEAFF. The CDR3 coding sequence is TGTGCCAGCAGGCTGACAGGGGTCACTGAAGCTTTCTTT.